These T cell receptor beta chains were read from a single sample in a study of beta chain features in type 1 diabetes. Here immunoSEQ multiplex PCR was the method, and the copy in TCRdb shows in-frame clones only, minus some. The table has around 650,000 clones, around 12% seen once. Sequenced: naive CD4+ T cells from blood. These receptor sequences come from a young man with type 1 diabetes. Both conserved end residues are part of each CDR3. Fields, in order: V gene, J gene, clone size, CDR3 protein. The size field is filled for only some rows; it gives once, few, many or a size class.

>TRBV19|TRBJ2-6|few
CASSIDRRSGANVLTF
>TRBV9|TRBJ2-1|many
CASSVDWGEQFF
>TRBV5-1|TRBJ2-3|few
CASSPGHFVTDTQYF
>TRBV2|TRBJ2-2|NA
CASSGPNTGELFF
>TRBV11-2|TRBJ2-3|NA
CASSLSRSSTDTQYF
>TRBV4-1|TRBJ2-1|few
CASSQDLAGVPTNEQFF
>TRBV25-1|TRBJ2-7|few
CASSDQNEQYF
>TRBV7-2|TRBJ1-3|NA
CASSLDEARSGNTIYF
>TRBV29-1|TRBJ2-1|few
CSVEAGGDEQFF
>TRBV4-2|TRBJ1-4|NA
CASSQTGTGGRNEKLFF
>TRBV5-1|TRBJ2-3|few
CASSSSRDRVTDTQYF
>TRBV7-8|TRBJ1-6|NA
CASRKPGVHGSPLHF
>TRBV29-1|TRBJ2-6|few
CSVTGAGGISSSGANVLTF
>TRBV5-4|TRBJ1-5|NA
CASSLDSQPQHF
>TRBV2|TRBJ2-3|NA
CAINNGGATDTQYF
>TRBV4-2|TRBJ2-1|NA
CASSQGTSGSNEQFF
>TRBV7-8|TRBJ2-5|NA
CASSSLDRGETQYF
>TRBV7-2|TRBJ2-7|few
CASSLARQPVYEQYF
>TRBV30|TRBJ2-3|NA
CAWTEAGSSHTQYF
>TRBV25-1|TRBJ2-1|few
CASSEVQGAYNEQFF
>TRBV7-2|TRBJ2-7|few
CASSFSGAYEQYF
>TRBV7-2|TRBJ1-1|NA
CASSRRVGANTEAFF
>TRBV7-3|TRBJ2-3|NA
CASSLTAGGQNTQYF
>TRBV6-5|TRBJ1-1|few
CASSSGTGISEAFF
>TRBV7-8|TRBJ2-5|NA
CASTRGGAGTQYF
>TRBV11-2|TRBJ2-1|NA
CASSLGASFSYNEQFF
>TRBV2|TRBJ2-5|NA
CASKEGVQETQYF
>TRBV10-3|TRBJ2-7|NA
CASGGSSYEQYF
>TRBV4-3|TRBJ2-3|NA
CASSQVGGNTQYF
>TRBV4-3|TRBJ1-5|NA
CASSRDRSPFQPQHF
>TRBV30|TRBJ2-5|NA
CAWSLTSQETQYF
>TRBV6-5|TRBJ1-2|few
CASSYSRESYGYTF
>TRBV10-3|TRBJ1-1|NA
CAISELATEAFF
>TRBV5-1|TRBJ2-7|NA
CASSLEGQDYEQYF
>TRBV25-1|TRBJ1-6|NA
CASSGGRAYNSPLHF